This TCR beta chain was recorded in a study of regulatory T cells in long-lasting Graves disease. The trim removed 2 bases at V and 2 bases at J, leaving 4 bases unmatched. Looked up from germline, CDR1 is SGHDT and CDR2 is YYEEEE. The CDR3 is made up of 15 amino acids. The TCR beta library used iRepertoire HTBI primers with Arm-PCR amplification of CDR3. Each CDR3 protein is one row after TCRdb ran MiXCR on the multiplex PCR reads. This table holds 680,000 or so distinct CDR3 sequences, approximately 15% found once. The time point is: newly diagnosed GD, antithyroid drugs for less than 3 months. After RNA was extracted from PBMCs, the TCR library was made from it. The same data also contributed to another study, on T cells in Graves' hyperthyroidism and ophthalmopathy.

The sequences come from peripheral blood mononuclear cells (PBMCs), collected at new diagnosis, from a patient treated with antithyroid drugs. This chain connects TRBV5-6 to TRBJ2-4; 7 positions agree with TRBD2. This receptor was taken from a young woman with Graves disease. CDR3 coding DNA: TGTGCCAGCAGCTTCGCGGGAGTGTCCAAAAACATTCAGTACTTC. This codes for CASSFAGVSKNIQYF.